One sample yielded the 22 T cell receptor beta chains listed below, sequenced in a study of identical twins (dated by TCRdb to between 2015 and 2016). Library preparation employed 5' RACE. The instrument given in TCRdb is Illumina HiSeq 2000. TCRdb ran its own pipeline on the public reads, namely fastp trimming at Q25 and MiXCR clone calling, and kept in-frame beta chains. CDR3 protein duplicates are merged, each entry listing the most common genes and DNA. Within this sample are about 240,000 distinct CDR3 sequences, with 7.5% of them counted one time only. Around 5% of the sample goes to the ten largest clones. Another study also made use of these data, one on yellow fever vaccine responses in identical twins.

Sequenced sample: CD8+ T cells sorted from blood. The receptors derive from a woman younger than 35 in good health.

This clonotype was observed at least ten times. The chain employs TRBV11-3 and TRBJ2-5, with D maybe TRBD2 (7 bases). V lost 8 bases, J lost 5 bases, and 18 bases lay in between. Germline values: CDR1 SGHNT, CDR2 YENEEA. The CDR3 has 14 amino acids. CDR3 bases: TGTGCCAGCGCCGGACGGGGGGCGGAGGAGACCCAGTACTTC. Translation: CASAGRGAEETQYF.

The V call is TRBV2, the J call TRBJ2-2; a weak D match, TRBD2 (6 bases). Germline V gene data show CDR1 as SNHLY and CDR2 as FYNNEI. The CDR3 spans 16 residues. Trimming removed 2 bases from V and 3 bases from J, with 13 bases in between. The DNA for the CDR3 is TGTGCCAGCAGTGAATGGCCCGGGGGTGACACCGGGGAGCTGTTTTTT. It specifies CASSEWPGGDTGELFF.

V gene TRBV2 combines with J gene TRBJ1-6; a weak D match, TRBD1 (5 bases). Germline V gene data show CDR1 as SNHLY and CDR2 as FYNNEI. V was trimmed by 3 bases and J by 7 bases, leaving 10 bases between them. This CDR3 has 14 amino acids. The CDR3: CASSDYRLNSPLHF. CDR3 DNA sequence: TGTGCCAGCAGTGACTACAGGTTAAATTCACCCCTCCACTTT.

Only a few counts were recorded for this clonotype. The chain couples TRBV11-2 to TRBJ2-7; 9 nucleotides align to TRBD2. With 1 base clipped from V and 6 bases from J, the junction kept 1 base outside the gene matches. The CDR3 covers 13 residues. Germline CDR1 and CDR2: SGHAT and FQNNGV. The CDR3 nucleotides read TGTGCCAGCAGCTTAGGGCGGGGGGGCGAGCAGTACGTC. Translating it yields CASSLGRGGEQYV.

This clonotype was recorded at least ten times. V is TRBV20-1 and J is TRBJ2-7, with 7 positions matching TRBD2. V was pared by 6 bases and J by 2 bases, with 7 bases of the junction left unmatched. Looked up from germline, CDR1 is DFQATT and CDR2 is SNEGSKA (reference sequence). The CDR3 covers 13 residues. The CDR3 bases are TGCAGTGCCGCGAGGACTAGGCCCTACGAGCAGTACGTC. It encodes CSAARTRPYEQYV.

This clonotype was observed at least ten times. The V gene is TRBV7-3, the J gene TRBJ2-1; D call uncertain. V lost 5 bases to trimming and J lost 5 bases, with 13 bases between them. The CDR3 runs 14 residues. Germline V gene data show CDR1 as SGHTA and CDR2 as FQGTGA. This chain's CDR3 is CASSPRVGDNEQFF. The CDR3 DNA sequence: TGTGCCAGCAGCCCTCGGGTAGGAGACAATGAGCAGTTCTTC.

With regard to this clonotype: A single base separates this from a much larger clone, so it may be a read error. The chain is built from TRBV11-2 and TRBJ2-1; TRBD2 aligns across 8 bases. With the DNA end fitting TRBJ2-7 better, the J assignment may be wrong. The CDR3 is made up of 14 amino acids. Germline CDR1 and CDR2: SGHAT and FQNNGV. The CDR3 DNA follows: TGTGCCAGCAGCTTAGATCCGGGACTAGAAGAACAGTACTTC. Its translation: CASSLDPGLEEQYF.

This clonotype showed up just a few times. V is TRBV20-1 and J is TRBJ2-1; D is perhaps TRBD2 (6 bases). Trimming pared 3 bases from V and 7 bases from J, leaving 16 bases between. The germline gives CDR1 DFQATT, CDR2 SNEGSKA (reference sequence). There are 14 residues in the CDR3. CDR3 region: CSARVPRGFNEQFF. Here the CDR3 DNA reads TGCAGTGCTAGGGTCCCGCGGGGCTTTAATGAGCAGTTCTTC.

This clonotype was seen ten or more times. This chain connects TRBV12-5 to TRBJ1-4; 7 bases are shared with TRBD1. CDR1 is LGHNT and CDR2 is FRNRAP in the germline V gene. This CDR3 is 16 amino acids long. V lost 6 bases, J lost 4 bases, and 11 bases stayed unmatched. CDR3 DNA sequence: TGTGCTAGTGGCCCCTCGACAGGGTACCTTAATGAAAAACTGTTTTTT. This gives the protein CASGPSTGYLNEKLFF. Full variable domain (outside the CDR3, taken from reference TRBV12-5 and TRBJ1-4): DARVTQTPRHKVTEMGQEVTMRCQPILGHNTVFWYRQTMMQGLELLAYFRNRAPLDDSGMPKDRFSAEMPDATLATLKIQPSEPRDSAVYFCASGPSTGYLNEKLFFGSGTQLSVL.

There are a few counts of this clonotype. The CDR3 loop reads CASSQRTGSDTQYF. CDR3 nucleotides: TGTGCCAGCTCACAAAGGACAGGGTCAGATACGCAGTATTTT. The chain uses TRBV18 and TRBJ2-3, with 8 nucleotides matching TRBD1. The CDR3 spans 14 residues. With 4 bases clipped from V and 4 bases from J, the junction kept 4 bases outside the gene matches. Germline V gene lookup returns CDR1 KGHSH and CDR2 LQKENI.

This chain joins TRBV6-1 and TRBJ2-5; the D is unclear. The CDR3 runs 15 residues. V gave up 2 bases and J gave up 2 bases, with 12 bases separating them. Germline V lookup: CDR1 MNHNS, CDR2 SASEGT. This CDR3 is CASSERVAWQETQYF. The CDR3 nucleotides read TGTGCCAGCAGTGAAAGGGTAGCTTGGCAAGAGACCCAGTACTTC.

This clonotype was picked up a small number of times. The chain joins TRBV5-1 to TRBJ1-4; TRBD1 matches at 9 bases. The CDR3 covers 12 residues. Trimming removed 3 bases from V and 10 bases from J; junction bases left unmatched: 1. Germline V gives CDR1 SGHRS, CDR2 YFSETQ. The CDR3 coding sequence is TGCGCCAGCAGCTCGACAGGGGGAAAACTGTTTTTT. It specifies CASSSTGGKLFF. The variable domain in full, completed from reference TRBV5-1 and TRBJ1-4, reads KAGVTQTPRYLIKTRGQQVTLSCSPISGHRSVSWYQQTPGQGLQFLFEYFSETQRNKGNFPGRFSGRQFSNSRSEMNVSTLELGDSALYLCASSSTGGKLFFGSGTQLSVL.

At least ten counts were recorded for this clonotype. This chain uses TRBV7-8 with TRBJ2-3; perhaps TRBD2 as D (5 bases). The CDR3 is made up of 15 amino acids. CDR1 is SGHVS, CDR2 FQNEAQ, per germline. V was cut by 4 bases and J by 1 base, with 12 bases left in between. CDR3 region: CASSSRVRGTDTQYF. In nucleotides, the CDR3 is TGTGCCAGCAGCTCACGGGTGAGGGGCACAGATACGCAGTATTTT.

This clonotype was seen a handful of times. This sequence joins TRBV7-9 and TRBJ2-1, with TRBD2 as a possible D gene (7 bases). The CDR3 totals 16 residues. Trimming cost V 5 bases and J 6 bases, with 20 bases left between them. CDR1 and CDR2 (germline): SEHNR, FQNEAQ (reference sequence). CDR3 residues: CASSPTTGRGGNEQFF. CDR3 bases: TGTGCCAGCAGCCCTACCACAGGGCGCGGGGGCAATGAGCAGTTCTTC.

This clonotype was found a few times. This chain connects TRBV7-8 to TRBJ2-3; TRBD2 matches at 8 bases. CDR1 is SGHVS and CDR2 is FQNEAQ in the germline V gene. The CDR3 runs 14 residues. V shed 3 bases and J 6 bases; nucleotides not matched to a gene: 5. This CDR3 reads CASSFKAGGDTQYF. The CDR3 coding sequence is TGTGCCAGCAGCTTTAAGGCGGGAGGCGATACGCAGTATTTT.

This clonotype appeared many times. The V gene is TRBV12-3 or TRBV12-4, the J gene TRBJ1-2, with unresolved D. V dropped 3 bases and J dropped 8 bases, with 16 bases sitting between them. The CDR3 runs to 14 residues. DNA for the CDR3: TGTGCCAGCAGTTTTTCGGGCGGACCTCTAGGCTACACCTTC. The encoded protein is CASSFSGGPLGYTF.

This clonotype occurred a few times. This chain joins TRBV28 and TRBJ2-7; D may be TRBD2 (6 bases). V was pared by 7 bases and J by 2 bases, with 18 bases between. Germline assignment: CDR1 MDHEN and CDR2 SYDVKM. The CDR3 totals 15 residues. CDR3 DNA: TGTGCCAGCACCCGTCGGGGGAGCATGGCCTACGAGCAGTACGTC. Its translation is CASTRRGSMAYEQYV.

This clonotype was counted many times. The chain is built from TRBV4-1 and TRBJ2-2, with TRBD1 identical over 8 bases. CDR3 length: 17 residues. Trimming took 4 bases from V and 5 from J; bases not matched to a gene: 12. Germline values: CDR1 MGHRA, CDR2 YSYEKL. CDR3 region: CASSRNPTGESTGELFF. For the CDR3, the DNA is TGCGCCAGCAGCCGTAACCCGACAGGGGAGTCGACCGGGGAGCTGTTTTTT.

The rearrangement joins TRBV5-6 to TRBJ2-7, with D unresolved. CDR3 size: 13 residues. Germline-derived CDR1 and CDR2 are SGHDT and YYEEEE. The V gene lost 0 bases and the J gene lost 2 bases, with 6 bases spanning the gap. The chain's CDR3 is CASSLVAPYEQYF. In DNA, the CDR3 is TGTGCCAGCAGCTTGGTGGCACCCTACGAGCAGTACTTC.

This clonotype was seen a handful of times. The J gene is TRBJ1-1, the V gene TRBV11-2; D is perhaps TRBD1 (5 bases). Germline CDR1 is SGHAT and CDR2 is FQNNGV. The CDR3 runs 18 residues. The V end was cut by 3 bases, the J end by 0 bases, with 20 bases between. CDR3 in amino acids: CASSLYPGTGNMNTEAFF. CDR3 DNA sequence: TGTGCCAGCAGCTTGTATCCAGGGACGGGTAACATGAACACTGAAGCTTTCTTT. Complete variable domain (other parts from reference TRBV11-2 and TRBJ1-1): EAGVAQSPRYKIIEKRQSVAFWCNPISGHATLYWYQQILGQGPKLLIQFQNNGVVDDSQLPKDRFSAERLKGVDSTLKIQPAKLEDSAVYLCASSLYPGTGNMNTEAFFGQGTRLTVV.

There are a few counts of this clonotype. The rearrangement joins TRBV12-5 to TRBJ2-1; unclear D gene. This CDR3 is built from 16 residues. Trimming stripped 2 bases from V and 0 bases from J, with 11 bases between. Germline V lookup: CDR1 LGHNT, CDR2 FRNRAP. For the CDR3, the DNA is TGTGCTAGTGGTTTGCTCGACTCGATCTCCTACAATGAGCAGTTCTTC. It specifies CASGLLDSISYNEQFF.

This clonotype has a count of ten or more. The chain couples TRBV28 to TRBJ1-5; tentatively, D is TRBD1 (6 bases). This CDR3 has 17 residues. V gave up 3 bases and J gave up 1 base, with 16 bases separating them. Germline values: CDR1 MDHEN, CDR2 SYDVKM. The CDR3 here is CASSFPSTGASNQPQHF. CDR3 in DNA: TGTGCCAGCAGTTTCCCTTCGACAGGTGCAAGCAATCAGCCCCAGCATTTT.